One and the same sample provided the 9 T cell receptor beta chains below, sequenced in a study of cytomegalovirus exposure and HLA in healthy donors (dated by TCRdb to about 2017). The method was the immunoSEQ multiplex PCR assay. A mixture of 60 forward primers for TCR Vbeta segments and 13 reverse primers for TCR Jbeta segments was used in the multiplex PCR. The clones in this table, taken by TCRdb from immuneACCESS, are in-frame only. Not every clone is retained; where verified, under half of the shortfall comes from an unresolved V gene, and the cause of the rest is unknown. This sample holds more than 100,000 clones; 66% were observed only once. The ten largest make up 1.5% of the sample. Sequencing used PBMCs. These receptors all come from a man aged 18 to 29 in good health and CMV-seronegative.

The chain links TRBV7-3 to TRBJ2-5, with unresolved D. This CDR3 contains 13 residues. Per the germline V gene, CDR1 is SGHTA and CDR2 is FQGTGA. Trimming took 5 bases from V and 5 from J, leaving 12 bases between them. The chain's CDR3 is CASSLTTRETQYF. DNA of the CDR3: TGTGCCAGCAGCCTTACCACCCGGGAGACCCAGTACTTC.

This clone was seen just once. At one boundary the junction diverges from the germline segment, which might be a read error. The V call is TRBV6-6, the J call TRBJ2-5; D might be TRBD2 (7 bases). This CDR3 has 16 amino acids. The germline V gene has CDR1 MNHNY and CDR2 SVGAGI (reference sequence). The CDR3 loop is CARSYSAGAGQETQYF. The CDR3 bases are TGTGCCCGCAGTTACTCGGCGGGGGCGGGCCAAGAGACCCAGTACTTC.

This clone was picked up one time. The V gene is TRBV18, the J gene TRBJ1-1; D might be TRBD1 (6 bases). This CDR3 is 12 amino acids long. The V and J ends lost 5 bases and 7 bases respectively, with 11 bases between them. Germline V gene lookup returns CDR1 KGHSH and CDR2 LQKENI. The CDR3 DNA is TGTGCCAGCTCATCTACAGGGATTGAAGCTTTCTTT. Translating it yields CASSSTGIEAFF.

The chain has TRBV2 and TRBJ2-1, with 7 bases fitting TRBD2. The CDR3 contains 16 residues. From germline, CDR1 is SNHLY and CDR2 FYNNEI. The V gene end was trimmed by 3 bases and the J gene end by 4 bases; junction bases not matched to a gene: 9. CDR3: CASSDRLLAEYNEQFF. The CDR3 DNA reads as TGTGCCAGCAGTGATCGGTTGCTAGCGGAATACAATGAGCAGTTCTTC.

This chain uses TRBV9 with TRBJ2-7; TRBD1 matches 7 bases. V gave up 3 bases and J gave up 7 bases; unmatched junction bases: 7. Germline-derived CDR1 and CDR2 are SGDLS and YYNGEE. This CDR3 contains 13 residues. This chain's CDR3 is CASSGGGKGEQYF. In nucleotides, the CDR3 is TGTGCCAGCAGCGGAGGGGGCAAAGGTGAGCAGTACTTC. Full variable domain (rest looked up from reference TRBV9 and TRBJ2-7): DSGVTQTPKHLITATGQRVTLRCSPRSGDLSVYWYQQSLDQGLQFLIQYYNGEERAKGNILERFSAQQFPDLHSELNLSSLELGDSALYFCASSGGGKGEQYFGPGTRLTVT.

The chain links TRBV7-2 to TRBJ1-1; 7 bases are a match to TRBD1. CDR3 length equals 13 residues. Germline V gene sequence: CDR1 SGHTA, CDR2 FQGNSA. With 3 bases clipped from V and 5 bases from J, the junction kept 3 bases outside the gene matches. The CDR3 spells CASSLTGSTEAFF. DNA for the CDR3: TGTGCCAGCAGCTTGACAGGGAGTACTGAAGCTTTCTTT.

The chain has TRBV19 and TRBJ2-4; D is possibly TRBD1 (6 bases). The CDR3 runs to 13 residues. V lost 3 bases, J lost 10 bases, and 13 bases lay in between. The germline gives CDR1 LNHDA, CDR2 SQIVND (reference sequence). CDR3 in amino acids: CASSMGHPTIQYF. The CDR3 nucleotides read TGTGCCAGTAGTATGGGACACCCGACGATTCAGTACTTC.

Regarding this clone: At the DNA level, this CDR3 is encoded by other sequences in the same sample as well. The rearrangement uses TRBV5-1 and TRBJ2-1; 7 bases agree with TRBD2. The V gene's germline CDR1 is SGHRS and CDR2 YFSETQ. The CDR3 has 14 amino acids. Trimming took 3 bases from V and 2 from J; bases not matched to a gene: 2. Here the CDR3 reads CASSSSGAYNEQFF. The CDR3 coding sequence is TGCGCCAGCAGCTCCAGCGGGGCCTACAATGAGCAGTTCTTC.

The chain uses TRBV28 and TRBJ2-1; 11 nucleotides match TRBD2. V trimming: 6 bases; J trimming: 3 bases; junction bases outside the gene matches: 7. The CDR3 runs 16 residues. CDR1 is MDHEN and CDR2 is SYDVKM in the germline V gene. This chain's CDR3 is CASRVAGGPDYNEQFF. CDR3 sequence (DNA): TGTGCCAGCAGGGTAGCGGGAGGGCCGGACTACAATGAGCAGTTCTTC. Variable domain in full (rest from reference TRBV28 and TRBJ2-1): DVKVTQSSRYLVKRTGEKVFLECVQDMDHENMFWYRQDPGLGLRLIYFSYDVKMKEKGDIPEGYSVSREKKERFSLILESASTNQTSMYLCASRVAGGPDYNEQFFGPGTRLTVL.